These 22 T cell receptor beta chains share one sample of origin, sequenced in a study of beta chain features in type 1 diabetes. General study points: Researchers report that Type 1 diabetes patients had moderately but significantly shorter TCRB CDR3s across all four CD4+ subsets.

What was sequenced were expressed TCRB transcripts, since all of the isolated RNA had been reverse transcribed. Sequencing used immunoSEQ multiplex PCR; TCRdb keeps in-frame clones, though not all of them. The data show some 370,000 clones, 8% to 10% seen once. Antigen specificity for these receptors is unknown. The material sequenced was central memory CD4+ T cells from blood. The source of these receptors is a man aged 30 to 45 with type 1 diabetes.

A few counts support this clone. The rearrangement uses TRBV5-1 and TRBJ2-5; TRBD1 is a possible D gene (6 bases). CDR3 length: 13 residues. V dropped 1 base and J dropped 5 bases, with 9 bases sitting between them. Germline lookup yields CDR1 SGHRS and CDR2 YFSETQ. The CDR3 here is CASSLPQGETQYF. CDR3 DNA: TGCGCCAGCAGCTTGCCACAGGGTGAGACCCAGTACTTC.

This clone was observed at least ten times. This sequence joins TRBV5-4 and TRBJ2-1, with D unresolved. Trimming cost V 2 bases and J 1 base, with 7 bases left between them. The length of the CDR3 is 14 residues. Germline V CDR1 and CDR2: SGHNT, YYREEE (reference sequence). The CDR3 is CASSFVFSYNEQFF. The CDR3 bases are TGTGCCAGCAGCTTCGTCTTTTCCTACAATGAGCAGTTCTTC.

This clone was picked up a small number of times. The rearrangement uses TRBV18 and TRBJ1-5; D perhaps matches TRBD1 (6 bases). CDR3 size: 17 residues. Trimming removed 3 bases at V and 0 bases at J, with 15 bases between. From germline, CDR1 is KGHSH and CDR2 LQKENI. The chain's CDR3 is CASSPQGGTNSNQPQHF. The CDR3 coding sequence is TGTGCCAGCTCACCGCAAGGGGGGACAAATAGCAATCAGCCCCAGCATTTT. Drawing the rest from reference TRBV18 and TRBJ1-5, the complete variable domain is NAGVMQNPRHLVRRRGQEARLRCSPMKGHSHVYWYRQLPEEGLKFMVYLQKENIIDESGMPKERFSAEFPKEGPSILRIQQVVRGDSAAYFCASSPQGGTNSNQPQHFGDGTRLSIL.

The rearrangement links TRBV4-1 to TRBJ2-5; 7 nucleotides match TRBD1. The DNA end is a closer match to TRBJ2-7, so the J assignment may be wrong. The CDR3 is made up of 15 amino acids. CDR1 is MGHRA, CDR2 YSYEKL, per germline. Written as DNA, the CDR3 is TGCGCCAGCAGCCAAGCTGACAGGGAAGTTGGCGAGCAGTACTTC. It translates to CASSQADREVGEQYF.

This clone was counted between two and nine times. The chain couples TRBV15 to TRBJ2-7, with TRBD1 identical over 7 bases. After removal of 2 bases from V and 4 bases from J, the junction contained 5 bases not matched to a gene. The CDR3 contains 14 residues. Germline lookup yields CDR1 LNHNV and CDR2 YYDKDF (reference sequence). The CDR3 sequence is CATSRTGQSYEQYF. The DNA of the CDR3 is TGTGCCACCAGCAGAACGGGACAGTCTTACGAGCAGTACTTC.

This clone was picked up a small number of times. CDR3 nucleotides: TGTGCCAGCAGTACCGGGACAGTAGCCAAAAACATTCAGTACTTC. Translated, it gives CASSTGTVAKNIQYF. V is TRBV6-6 and J is TRBJ2-4; 7 bases agree with TRBD1. V shed 5 bases, J shed 0 bases, and the junction held 4 bases outside the gene matches. The germline V gene has CDR1 MNHNY and CDR2 SVGAGI (reference sequence). The CDR3 totals 15 residues.

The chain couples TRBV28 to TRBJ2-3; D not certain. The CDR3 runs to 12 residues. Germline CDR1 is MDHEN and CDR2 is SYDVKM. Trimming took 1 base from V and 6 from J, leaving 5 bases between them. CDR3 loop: CASSLLVDTQYF. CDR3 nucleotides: TGTGCCAGCAGTTTATTGGTGGATACGCAGTATTTT.

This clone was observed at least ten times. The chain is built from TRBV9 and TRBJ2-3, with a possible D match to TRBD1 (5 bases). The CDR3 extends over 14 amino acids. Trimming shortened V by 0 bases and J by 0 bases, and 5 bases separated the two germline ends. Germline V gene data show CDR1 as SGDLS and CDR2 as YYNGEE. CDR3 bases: TGTGCCAGCAGCGTAGGACAGAGCACAGATACGCAGTATTTT. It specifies CASSVGQSTDTQYF.

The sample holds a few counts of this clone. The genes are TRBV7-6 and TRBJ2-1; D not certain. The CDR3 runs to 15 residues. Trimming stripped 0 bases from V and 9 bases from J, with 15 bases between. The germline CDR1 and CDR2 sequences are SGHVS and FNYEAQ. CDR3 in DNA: TGTGCCAGCAGCTTAGCCCGGCCCATCTTCGGTGAGCAGTTCTTC. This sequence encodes CASSLARPIFGEQFF.

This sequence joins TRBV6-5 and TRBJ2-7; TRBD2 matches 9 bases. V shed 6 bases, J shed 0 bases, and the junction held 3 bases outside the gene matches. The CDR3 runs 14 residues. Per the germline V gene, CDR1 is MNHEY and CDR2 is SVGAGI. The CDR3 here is CASSRSGGSYEQYF. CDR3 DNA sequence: TGTGCCAGCAGCCGTAGCGGGGGCTCCTACGAGCAGTACTTC.

CDR3 sequence (DNA): TGTGCCAGCAGTTTAGGGGGCGGGGAAGCTTTCTTT. It specifies CASSLGGGEAFF. V is TRBV28 and J is TRBJ1-1, with D possibly being TRBD1 (6 bases). The CDR3 consists of 12 residues. Germline V gene data show CDR1 as MDHEN and CDR2 as SYDVKM. Trimming took 2 bases from V and 8 from J, leaving 9 bases between them.

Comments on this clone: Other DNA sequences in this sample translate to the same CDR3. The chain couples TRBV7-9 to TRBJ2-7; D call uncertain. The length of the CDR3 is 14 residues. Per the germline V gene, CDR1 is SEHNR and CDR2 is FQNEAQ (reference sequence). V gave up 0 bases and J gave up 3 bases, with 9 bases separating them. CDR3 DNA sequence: TGTGCCAGCAGCTTAGCGAGTGGCTTCTACGAGCAGTACTTC. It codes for CASSLASGFYEQYF.

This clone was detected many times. This chain's CDR3 is CASSYQDTQYF. The CDR3 DNA reads as TGTGCCAGCAGCTACCAGGATACGCAGTATTTT. The genes are TRBV2 and TRBJ2-3; D unresolved. Trimming shortened V by 6 bases and J by 6 bases, and 7 bases separated the two germline ends. The CDR3 contains 11 residues. Germline loops: CDR1 SNHLY, CDR2 FYNNEI.

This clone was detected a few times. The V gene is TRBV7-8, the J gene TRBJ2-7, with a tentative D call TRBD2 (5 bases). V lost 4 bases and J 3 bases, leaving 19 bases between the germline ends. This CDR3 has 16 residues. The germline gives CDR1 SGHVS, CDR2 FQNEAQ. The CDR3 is CASSSRPRGAYYEQYF. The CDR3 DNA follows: TGTGCCAGCAGCTCGCGCCCTCGGGGAGCATACTACGAGCAGTACTTC.

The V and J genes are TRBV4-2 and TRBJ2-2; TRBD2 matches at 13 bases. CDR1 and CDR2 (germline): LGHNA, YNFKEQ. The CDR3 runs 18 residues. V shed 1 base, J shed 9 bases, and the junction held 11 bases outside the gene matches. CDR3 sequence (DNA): TGTGCCAGCAGCCAAGCCCTCCGGACTAGCGGGGGCCTCCGGGAGCTGTTTTTT. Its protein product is CASSQALRTSGGLRELFF.

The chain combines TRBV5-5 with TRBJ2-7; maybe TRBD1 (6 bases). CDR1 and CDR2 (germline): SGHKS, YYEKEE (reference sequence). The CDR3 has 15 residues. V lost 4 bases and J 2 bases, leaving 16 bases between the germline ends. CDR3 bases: TGTGCCAGCAGCCTCCCTTGGGGGCGGACCTACGAGCAGTACTTC. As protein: CASSLPWGRTYEQYF. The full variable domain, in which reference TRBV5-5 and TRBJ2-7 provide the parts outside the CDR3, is DAGVTQSPTHLIKTRGQQVTLRCSPISGHKSVSWYQQVLGQGPQFIFQYYEKEERGRGNFPDRFSARQFPNYSSELNVNALLLGDSALYLCASSLPWGRTYEQYFGPGTRLTVT.

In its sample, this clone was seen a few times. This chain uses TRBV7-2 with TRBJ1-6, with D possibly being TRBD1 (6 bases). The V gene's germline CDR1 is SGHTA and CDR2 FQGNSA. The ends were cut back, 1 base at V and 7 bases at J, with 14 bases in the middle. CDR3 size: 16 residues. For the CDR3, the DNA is TGTGCCAGCAGCTTAGTCTTAGGACAGATCAATTCACCCCTCCACTTT. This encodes CASSLVLGQINSPLHF.

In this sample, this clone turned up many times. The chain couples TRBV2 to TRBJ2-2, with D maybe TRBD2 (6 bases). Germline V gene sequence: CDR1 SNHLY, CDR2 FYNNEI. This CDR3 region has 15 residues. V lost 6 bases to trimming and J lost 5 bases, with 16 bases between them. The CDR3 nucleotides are TGTGCCAGCAGGAAGGATGGGGGGAGGACCGGGGAGCTGTTTTTT. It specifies CASRKDGGRTGELFF.

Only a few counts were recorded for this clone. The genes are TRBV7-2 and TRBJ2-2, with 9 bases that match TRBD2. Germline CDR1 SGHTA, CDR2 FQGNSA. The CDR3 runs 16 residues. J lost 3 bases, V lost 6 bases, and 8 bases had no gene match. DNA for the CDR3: TGTGCCAGCAGTCCCCGGACTAGCGCGGACACCGGGGAGCTGTTTTTT. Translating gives CASSPRTSADTGELFF.

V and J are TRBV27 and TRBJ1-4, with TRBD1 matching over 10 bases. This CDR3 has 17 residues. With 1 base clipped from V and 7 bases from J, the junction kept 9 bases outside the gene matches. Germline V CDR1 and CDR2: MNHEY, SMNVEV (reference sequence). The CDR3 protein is CASSLWGTGVPGEKLFF. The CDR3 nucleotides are TGTGCCAGCAGTTTATGGGGGACAGGGGTCCCCGGTGAAAAACTGTTTTTT.

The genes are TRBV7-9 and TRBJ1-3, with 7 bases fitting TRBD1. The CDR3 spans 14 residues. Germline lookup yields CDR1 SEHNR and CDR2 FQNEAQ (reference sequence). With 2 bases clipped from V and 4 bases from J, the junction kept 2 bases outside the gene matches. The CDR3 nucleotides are TGTGCCAGCAGCTTAATGGGACAGGGAAACACCATATATTTT. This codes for CASSLMGQGNTIYF. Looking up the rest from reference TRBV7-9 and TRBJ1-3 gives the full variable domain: DTGVSQNPRHKITKRGQNVTFRCDPISEHNRLYWYRQTLGQGPEFLTYFQNEAQLEKSRLLSDRFSAERPKGSFSTLEIQRTEQGDSAMYLCASSLMGQGNTIYFGEGSWLTVV.

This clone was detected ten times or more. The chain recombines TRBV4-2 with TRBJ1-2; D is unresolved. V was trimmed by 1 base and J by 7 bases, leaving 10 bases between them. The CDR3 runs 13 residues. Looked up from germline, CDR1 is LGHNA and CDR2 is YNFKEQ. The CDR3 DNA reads TGTGCCAGCAGCCAAGCCACGGACGGTGGCTACACCTTC. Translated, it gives CASSQATDGGYTF.